The clone carrying this TCR beta chain was counted at least ten times. No antigen is known for it. This sample is drawn from a study of T cells after yellow fever vaccination. At the level of the study: Researchers used SMART-Seq v4 Ultra Low Input to prepare fractions that had low cell numbers.

UMIs were added to TCR cDNA along with a universal primer site when it was made by 5'RACE template switching. TCRdb re-called the 5' RACE reads through MiXCR, storing one row per CDR3 protein. The sample records 90,000 to 150,000 distinct CDR3 sequences, roughly 7.9% being singletons. Findings and limits, study-wide: Clonotype sharing between CD4 and CD8 compartments was small.

Deletions cut 3 bases from V and 0 bases from J, with 9 bases between. Germline V lookup: CDR1 DFQATT, CDR2 SNEGSKA (reference sequence). CDR3 length equals 14 residues. The rearrangement uses TRBV20-1 and TRBJ1-5; no clear D gene. The sequence derives from a man between 18 and 35 years old who received the YFV17D yellow fever vaccine. Sequences were derived from CD4+ T cells sorted from PBMCs, sampled roughly 45 days after the first yellow fever vaccination. CDR3: CSASREYSNQPQHF. CDR3 sequence (DNA): TGCAGTGCTAGCCGAGAGTATAGCAATCAGCCCCAGCATTTT.